These 20 T cell receptor beta chains were sequenced from one sample in a study of PD-L1 blockade in urothelial cancer. Method: immunoSEQ multiplex PCR; TCRdb's copy keeps in-frame clones and lacks some. The top ten hold approximately 4% of the sample, which has approximately 58,000 clones, roughly four fifths seen once. This specimen was PBMCs, taken around atezolizumab (anti-PD-L1) treatment. The receptors stem from a man in his 70s with urothelial cancer.

The V call is TRBV5-4, the J call TRBJ1-1; weak D call: TRBD1 (6 bases). Germline CDR1 is SGHNT and CDR2 is YYREEE (reference sequence). The ends were cut back, 7 bases at V and 4 bases at J, with 26 bases in the middle. The CDR3 has 17 residues. The CDR3 bases are TGTGCCAGCGGATTATTGGTTACCAGGGGTGGCGGCACTGAAGCTTTCTTT. It encodes CASGLLVTRGGGTEAFF.

This clone was seen once. The J gene is TRBJ1-2, the V gene TRBV7-2; 9 nucleotides line up with TRBD1. CDR3 length: 13 residues. The V gene's germline CDR1 is SGHTA and CDR2 FQGNSA. The trim removed 4 bases at V and 7 bases at J, leaving 4 bases unmatched. CDR3 in amino acids: CASSYTGGSGYTF. CDR3 DNA sequence: TGTGCCAGCAGCTATACAGGGGGCAGTGGCTACACCTTC.

This clone showed up just a few times. J is TRBJ2-5 and V is TRBV5-1; 12 bases map to TRBD2. In germline, CDR1 is SGHRS, CDR2 YFSETQ. The ends lost 1 base at V and 5 bases at J; junction bases unmatched: 9. The CDR3 length is 17 residues. CDR3 DNA: TGCGCCAGCAGCTTGACAGCCTCTAGCGGGAGGGCGGAGACCCAGTACTTC. Protein product: CASSLTASSGRAETQYF. Combining the CDR3 with reference TRBV5-1 and TRBJ2-5 gives the whole variable domain KAGVTQTPRYLIKTRGQQVTLSCSPISGHRSVSWYQQTPGQGLQFLFEYFSETQRNKGNFPGRFSGRQFSNSRSEMNVSTLELGDSALYLCASSLTASSGRAETQYFGPGTRLLVL.

The chain has TRBV7-9 and TRBJ1-1; D remains ambiguous. Trimming left V 5 bases short and J 4 bases short, with 14 bases between. The CDR3 has 14 amino acids. Germline CDR1 SEHNR, CDR2 FQNEAQ (reference sequence). The chain's CDR3 is CASSREMVGTEAFF. Written as DNA, the CDR3 is TGTGCCAGCAGCAGGGAGATGGTCGGCACTGAAGCTTTCTTT.

The chain carries TRBV5-1 and TRBJ2-7, with 9 nucleotides matching TRBD1. J lost 9 bases, V lost 4 bases, and 8 bases had no gene match. The CDR3 runs to 13 residues. CDR1 and CDR2 from the germline V gene are SGHRS and YFSETQ. CDR3 sequence (DNA): TGCGCCAGCAGCGGTGGACAGGGGTTTGTGCAGTACTTC. Amino acid sequence: CASSGGQGFVQYF.

The chain is built from TRBV9 and TRBJ2-1; D might be TRBD2 (6 bases). CDR3 size: 14 residues. Per germline, CDR1 SGDLS and CDR2 YYNGEE. The germline V and J ends were trimmed by 0 bases and 7 bases, with 11 bases remaining between them. CDR3 DNA: TGTGCCAGCAGCGTAGGGGCGGGGAGGAATGAGCAGTTCTTC. Its translation: CASSVGAGRNEQFF. Looking up the rest from reference TRBV9 and TRBJ2-1 gives the full variable domain: DSGVTQTPKHLITATGQRVTLRCSPRSGDLSVYWYQQSLDQGLQFLIQYYNGEERAKGNILERFSAQQFPDLHSELNLSSLELGDSALYFCASSVGAGRNEQFFGPGTRLTVL.

The chain combines TRBV27 with TRBJ2-2; 7 bases match TRBD2. With 7 bases clipped from V and 3 bases from J, the junction kept 11 bases outside the gene matches. Germline CDR1 is MNHEY and CDR2 is SMNVEV (reference sequence). This CDR3 has 16 residues. The CDR3 DNA reads as TGTGCCAGCAAAAAACTAACTAGCGACGACACCGGGGAGCTGTTTTTT. It codes for CASKKLTSDDTGELFF.

The genes are TRBV5-1 and TRBJ2-7, with 10 nucleotides matching TRBD2. Germline V lookup: CDR1 SGHRS, CDR2 YFSETQ. Losses at the gene ends were 1 base for V and 2 bases for J; bases not matched to a gene: 12. The CDR3 totals 18 residues. The DNA for the CDR3 is TGCGCCAGCAGCTTGAGGCTAGCGGGAGAGATGTCCCCCTACGAGCAGTACTTC. Translated: CASSLRLAGEMSPYEQYF.

The rearrangement joins TRBV4-2 to TRBJ1-1; a possible D gene is TRBD1 (6 bases). From germline, CDR1 is LGHNA and CDR2 YNFKEQ. The CDR3 runs 17 residues. V shed 0 bases and J shed 2 bases, with 16 bases lying between them. CDR3 sequence: CASSQDFGAGGNTEAFF. CDR3 nucleotide sequence: TGTGCCAGCAGCCAAGATTTTGGGGCGGGGGGCAACACTGAAGCTTTCTTT.

The V call is TRBV4-2, the J call TRBJ2-1; 7 positions match TRBD2. J was trimmed by 1 base and V by 1 base; bases with no gene match: 4. Per the germline V gene, CDR1 is LGHNA and CDR2 is YNFKEQ. The CDR3 spans 16 residues. CDR3 DNA: TGTGCCAGCAGCCAAGTGGGCGGGAGTTCCTACAATGAGCAGTTCTTC. Residues: CASSQVGGSSYNEQFF.

The rearrangement joins TRBV30 to TRBJ2-2, with 8 bases matching TRBD1. Looked up from germline, CDR1 is GTSNPN and CDR2 is SVGIG (reference sequence). V dropped 4 bases and J dropped 4; count of bases not matched to a gene: 5. This CDR3 has 14 residues. CDR3 residues: CAWNRGRRTGELFF. The CDR3 nucleotides read TGTGCCTGGAACAGGGGGAGACGCACCGGGGAGCTGTTTTTT.

The chain joins TRBV28 to TRBJ1-1; D not resolved. This CDR3 has 15 amino acids. With 1 base removed from V and 3 bases from J, the gap between germline ends came to 12 bases. Germline values: CDR1 MDHEN, CDR2 SYDVKM. CDR3 DNA sequence: TGTGCCAGCAGTTTATATCGGGGAGGCGACACTGAAGCTTTCTTT. It is translated as CASSLYRGGDTEAFF.

The chain uses TRBV28 and TRBJ2-5, with 13 bases lining up with TRBD2. Germline V gene lookup returns CDR1 MDHEN and CDR2 SYDVKM. V was pared by 4 bases and J by 3 bases, with 2 bases of the junction left unmatched. This CDR3 is built from 15 residues. The CDR3 spells CASSSGLAGKETQYF. DNA for the CDR3: TGTGCCAGCAGTTCGGGACTAGCGGGAAAAGAGACCCAGTACTTC.

The chain employs TRBV5-1 and TRBJ1-1, with TRBD1 identical over 7 bases. Per the germline V gene, CDR1 is SGHRS and CDR2 is YFSETQ. CDR3 length: 15 residues. V dropped 7 bases and J dropped 0; count of bases not matched to a gene: 9. CDR3 nucleotides: TGCGCCAGCCGGTCGGGACAGACTTTGAACACTGAAGCTTTCTTT. This gives the protein CASRSGQTLNTEAFF.

The chain couples TRBV11-2 to TRBJ2-1; the match to TRBD2 covers 7 bases. The junction had 3 bases not matched to a gene; V was cut back by 5 bases and J by 5 bases. The CDR3 runs to 13 residues. Germline loops: CDR1 SGHAT, CDR2 FQNNGV. As DNA, the CDR3 is TGTGCCAGCAGCCAGGGACTAAACAATGAGCAGTTCTTC. It yields the protein CASSQGLNNEQFF.

The chain is built from TRBV5-4 and TRBJ2-5, with 8 nucleotides matching TRBD1. With V trimmed by 5 bases and J by 3 bases, 6 bases remained unmatched. This CDR3 spans 14 amino acids. Germline V CDR1 and CDR2: SGHNT, YYREEE (reference sequence). CDR3 loop: CASRPGTGKETQYF. The DNA of the CDR3 is TGTGCCAGCAGGCCCGGGACAGGAAAAGAGACCCAGTACTTC.

The V call is TRBV4-1, the J call TRBJ2-1; D is ambiguous. This CDR3 contains 13 residues. With 0 bases removed from V and 4 bases from J, the gap between germline ends came to 4 bases. Germline loops: CDR1 MGHRA, CDR2 YSYEKL. CDR3 DNA: TGCGCCAGCAGCCAAGACCCATACAATGAGCAGTTCTTC. Its protein product is CASSQDPYNEQFF.

The chain couples TRBV15 to TRBJ2-5, with D possibly being TRBD2 (6 bases). Germline V gene lookup returns CDR1 LNHNV and CDR2 YYDKDF (reference sequence). Trimming stripped 3 bases from V and 2 bases from J, with 13 bases between. This CDR3 is 15 amino acids long. CDR3 amino acids: CATSSGGSRQETQYF. In DNA form, the CDR3 reads TGTGCCACCAGCAGTGGAGGGAGCAGACAAGAGACCCAGTACTTC.

The chain has TRBV2 and TRBJ2-1, with D maybe TRBD2 (5 bases). Germline V gene data show CDR1 as SNHLY and CDR2 as FYNNEI. Trimming took off 6 bases at V and 7 bases at J, with 16 bases between the two ends. The CDR3 is 14 residues long. CDR3 in DNA: TGTGCCAGCAGGGTGGACTTTAGCGCGAATGAGCAGTTCTTC. This sequence encodes CASRVDFSANEQFF.

The chain couples TRBV19 to TRBJ1-2; 8 bases align to TRBD1. In germline, CDR1 is LNHDA, CDR2 SQIVND (reference sequence). J lost 6 bases, V lost 10 bases, and 7 bases had no gene match. The CDR3 has 12 residues. In DNA, the CDR3 is TGTGCCACCCGACAGGGGTTGGATGGCTACACCTTC. Amino acids: CATRQGLDGYTF. Full variable domain (missing parts from reference TRBV19 and TRBJ1-2): DGGITQSPKYLFRKEGQNVTLSCEQNLNHDAMYWYRQDPGQGLRLIYYSQIVNDFQKGDIAEGYSVSREKKESFPLTVTSAQKNPTAFYLCATRQGLDGYTFGSGTRLTVV.